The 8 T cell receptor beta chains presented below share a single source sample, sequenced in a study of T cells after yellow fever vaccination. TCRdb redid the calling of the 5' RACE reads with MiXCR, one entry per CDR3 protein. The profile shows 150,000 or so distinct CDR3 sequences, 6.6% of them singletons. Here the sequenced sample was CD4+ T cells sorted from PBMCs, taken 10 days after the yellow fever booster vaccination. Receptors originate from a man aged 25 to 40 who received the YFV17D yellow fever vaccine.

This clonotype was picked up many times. CDR3 sequence: CSARFAGGVTDTQYF. DNA for the CDR3: TGCAGTGCTAGATTTGCAGGGGGCGTAACAGATACGCAGTATTTT. This chain joins TRBV20-1 and TRBJ2-3, with TRBD1 matching 8 bases. The CDR3 extends over 15 amino acids. V dropped 2 bases and J dropped 3; count of bases not matched to a gene: 7. The germline CDR1 and CDR2 sequences are DFQATT and SNEGSKA (reference sequence).

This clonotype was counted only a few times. CDR3 region: CASSKDSDHSGEEDEQYF. In DNA, the CDR3 is TGTGCCAGCAGCAAAGATTCGGACCATTCGGGGGAGGAGGACGAGCAGTACTTC. The chain has TRBV21-1 and TRBJ2-7; the table assigns TRBD2, which was not confirmed against the DNA. TRBV21-1 constitutes a pseudogene. CDR3 length: 18 amino acids.

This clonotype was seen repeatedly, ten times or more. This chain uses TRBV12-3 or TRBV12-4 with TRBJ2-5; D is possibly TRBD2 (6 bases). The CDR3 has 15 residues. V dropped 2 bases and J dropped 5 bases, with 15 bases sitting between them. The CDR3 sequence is CASSLSLAQGETQYF. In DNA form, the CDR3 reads TGTGCCAGCAGTTTATCACTAGCCCAAGGGGAGACCCAGTACTTC.

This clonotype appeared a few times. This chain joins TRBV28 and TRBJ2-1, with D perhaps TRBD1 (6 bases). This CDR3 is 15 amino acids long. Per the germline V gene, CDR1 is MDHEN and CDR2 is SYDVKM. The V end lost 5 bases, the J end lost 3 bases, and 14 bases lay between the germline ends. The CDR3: CASSPITQGYNEQFF. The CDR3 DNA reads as TGTGCCAGCAGTCCAATTACACAGGGCTACAATGAGCAGTTCTTC.

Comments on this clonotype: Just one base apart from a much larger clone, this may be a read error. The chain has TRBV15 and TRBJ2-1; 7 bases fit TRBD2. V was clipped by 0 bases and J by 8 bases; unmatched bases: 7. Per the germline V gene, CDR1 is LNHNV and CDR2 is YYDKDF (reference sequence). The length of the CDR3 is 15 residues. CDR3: CATSRDLGGSYEQFF. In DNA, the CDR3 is TGTGCCACCAGCAGAGATTTGGGGGGGAGTTATGAGCAGTTCTTC.

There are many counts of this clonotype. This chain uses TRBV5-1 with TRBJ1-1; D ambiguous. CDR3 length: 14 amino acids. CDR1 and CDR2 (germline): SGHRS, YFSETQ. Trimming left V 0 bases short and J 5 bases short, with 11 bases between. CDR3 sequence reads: CASSLEVFGTEAFF. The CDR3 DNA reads TGCGCCAGCAGCTTGGAGGTTTTCGGGACTGAAGCTTTCTTT. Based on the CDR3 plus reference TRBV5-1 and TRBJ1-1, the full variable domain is KAGVTQTPRYLIKTRGQQVTLSCSPISGHRSVSWYQQTPGQGLQFLFEYFSETQRNKGNFPGRFSGRQFSNSRSEMNVSTLELGDSALYLCASSLEVFGTEAFFGQGTRLTVV.

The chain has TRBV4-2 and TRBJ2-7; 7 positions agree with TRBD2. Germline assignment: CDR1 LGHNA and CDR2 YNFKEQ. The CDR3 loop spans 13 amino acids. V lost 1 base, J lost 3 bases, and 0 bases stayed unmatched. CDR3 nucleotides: TGTGCCAGCAGCCAAGCTAGCGGCTACGAGCAGTACTTC. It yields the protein CASSQASGYEQYF.

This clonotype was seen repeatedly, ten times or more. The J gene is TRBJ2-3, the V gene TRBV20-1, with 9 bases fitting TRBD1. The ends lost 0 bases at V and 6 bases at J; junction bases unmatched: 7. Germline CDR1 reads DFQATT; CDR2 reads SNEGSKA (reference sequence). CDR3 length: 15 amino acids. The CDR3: CSARETGGTWDTQYF. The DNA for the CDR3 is TGCAGTGCTAGAGAAACAGGGGGCACATGGGATACGCAGTATTTT.